These T cell receptor beta chains were read from a single sample in a study of blood T cell repertoires in COVID-19. Profiled with immunoSEQ multiplex PCR; TCRdb holds only in-frame clones, not every one. The sample has roughly 120,000 clones; roughly 80% are singletons. Sequenced sample: peripheral blood. The receptors shown here come from a man older than 75 with COVID-19, enrolled during active disease. Each CDR3 is given with its conserved first and last residue. D genes are given only for firm matches.

j_call d_call v_call cdr3_aa
TRBJ2-1 . TRBV28 CASSLLVGEQFF
TRBJ2-7 TRBD2 TRBV7-2 CASSLVPGRGSHEQYF
TRBJ2-3 TRBD2 TRBV9 CASSPGTSDSTDTQYF
TRBJ2-3 . TRBV7-6 CASSLVAVTDTQYF
TRBJ1-6 . TRBV6-5 CASSGGPGAGGTLHF
TRBJ2-3 TRBD2 TRBV5-4 CASSKRLATGTDTQYF
TRBJ2-5 TRBD2 TRBV5-1 CASSQGLAGEETQYF
TRBJ1-3 TRBD1 TRBV9 CASSTAPGQSGNTIYF
TRBJ1-2 TRBD1 TRBV5-1 CASSLFTGEGYTF
TRBJ1-6 . TRBV28 CASTRAGIGNSPLHF
TRBJ2-4 TRBD1 TRBV6-5 CASSYSAGGKNIQYF
TRBJ2-2 . TRBV5-1 CASSFGLNTGELFF
TRBJ2-7 . TRBV10-3 CAISTTGLYYEQYF
TRBJ2-1 TRBD2 TRBV5-1 CASSPHTSDNSYNEQFF
TRBJ1-3 TRBD1 TRBV6-1 CASSDTPTGYGNTIYF
TRBJ1-6 . TRBV28 CASSFGRQDMRPLHF
TRBJ2-7 TRBD2 TRBV6-5 CASSDGLAYEQYF
TRBJ1-2 . TRBV7-2 CASSLVEGAYGYTF
TRBJ1-4 TRBD1 TRBV2 CASSGGRDREKLFF
TRBJ2-3 TRBD2 TRBV7-3 CASSLIGLAGTTDTQYF
TRBJ2-7 TRBD1 TRBV4-3 CASSQEGRTGALIYEQYF
TRBJ1-3 . TRBV9 CASSPRVSGNTIYF
TRBJ2-5 . TRBV28 CASREGGDATQYF
TRBJ1-2 . TRBV2 CASSSQGTTRGYTF
TRBJ1-2 . TRBV18 CASSPGDGGGYTF
TRBJ1-2 . TRBV18 CASSPLTGENNGYTF
TRBJ1-3 . TRBV4-3 CASSQDGRGGNTIYF
TRBJ1-1 . TRBV29-1 CSVGPRTGLNTEAFF
TRBJ1-2 . TRBV4-2 CASSQEKGANNYGYTF
TRBJ2-1 . TRBV7-2 CASSLRGEPYNEQFF
TRBJ1-2 . TRBV7-3 CASSLNSVTNYGYTF
TRBJ2-7 . TRBV5-1 CASSLVGHTPTQQYF
TRBJ2-5 TRBD1 TRBV7-6 CASSFNRDRGRKETQYF
TRBJ2-3 . TRBV11-3 CASSLQNTDTQYF
TRBJ2-5 . TRBV11-1 CASSFRGEETQYF
TRBJ2-2 TRBD2 TRBV19 CASTPSGRPNTGELFF
TRBJ1-2 TRBD1 TRBV7-3 CASSFPGGRGYTF
TRBJ2-1 . TRBV7-9 CASSLGGENEQFF
TRBJ2-7 . TRBV4-3 CASSQDRSRVYEQYF
TRBJ2-7 TRBD2 TRBV28 CATTSGKISYEQYF
TRBJ1-5 TRBD1 TRBV28 CASSDLGSWDRINQPQHF
TRBJ2-2 TRBD2 TRBV30 CAWRGAGGDTGELFF
TRBJ2-3 TRBD2 TRBV28 CASSYREGLAGTDTQYF
TRBJ1-2 . TRBV19 CASSPAGLGGYGYTF
TRBJ1-1 . TRBV5-1 CASSVSGGAGSNTEAFF
TRBJ1-1 . TRBV5-1 CASSSSEGGGYEAFF
TRBJ2-7 TRBD2 TRBV28 CASSSAGGGGYEQYF
TRBJ2-7 TRBD2 TRBV4-2 CASSQVAGGDYEQYF
TRBJ2-7 . TRBV28 CASTNRVHEQYF
TRBJ2-2 . TRBV3-1/TRBV3-2 CASSQEGVTGELFF
TRBJ2-5 TRBD2 TRBV4-3 CASSQDLAGVETQYF
TRBJ2-3 . TRBV7-9 CASSLGRPRRTDTQYF
TRBJ2-1 TRBD2 TRBV19 CASSRAGTSGRALFF
TRBJ1-6 . TRBV19 CASSMMSSYNSPLHF
TRBJ2-5 TRBD1 TRBV27 CASSSTGTGQETQYF
TRBJ2-1 . TRBV2 CASSEAGRDPVF
TRBJ2-7 TRBD1 TRBV5-8 CAAPGQSYEQYF